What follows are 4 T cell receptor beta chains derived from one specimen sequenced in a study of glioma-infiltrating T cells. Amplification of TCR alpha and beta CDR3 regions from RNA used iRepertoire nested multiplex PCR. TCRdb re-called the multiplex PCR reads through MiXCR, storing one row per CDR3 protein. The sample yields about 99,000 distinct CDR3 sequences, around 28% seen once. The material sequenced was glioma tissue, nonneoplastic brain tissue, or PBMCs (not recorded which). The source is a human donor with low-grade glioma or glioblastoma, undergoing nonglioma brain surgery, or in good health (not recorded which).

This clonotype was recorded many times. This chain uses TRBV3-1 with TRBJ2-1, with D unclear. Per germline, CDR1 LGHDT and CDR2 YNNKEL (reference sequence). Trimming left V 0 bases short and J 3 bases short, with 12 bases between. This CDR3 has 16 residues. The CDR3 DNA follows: TGTGCCAGCAGCCAAGACATAACGTATCACTACAATGAGCAGTTCTTC. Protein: CASSQDITYHYNEQFF.

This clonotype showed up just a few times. The CDR3 region is CASSQAGGGLEQYF. The CDR3 nucleotides are TGTGCCAGCAGCCAAGCCGGGGGGGGCCTTGAGCAGTACTTC. The V gene is TRBV3-1, the J gene TRBJ2-7; 8 positions agree with TRBD2. Germline V gene lookup returns CDR1 LGHDT and CDR2 YNNKEL (reference sequence). This CDR3 region has 14 residues. After removal of 1 base from V and 7 bases from J, the junction contained 6 bases not matched to a gene.

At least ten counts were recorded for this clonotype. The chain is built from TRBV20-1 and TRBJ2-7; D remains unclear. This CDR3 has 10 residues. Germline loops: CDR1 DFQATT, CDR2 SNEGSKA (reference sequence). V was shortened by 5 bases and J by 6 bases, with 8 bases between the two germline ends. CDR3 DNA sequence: TGCAGTGCTTTAAGTTTCGAGCAGTACTTC. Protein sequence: CSALSFEQYF.

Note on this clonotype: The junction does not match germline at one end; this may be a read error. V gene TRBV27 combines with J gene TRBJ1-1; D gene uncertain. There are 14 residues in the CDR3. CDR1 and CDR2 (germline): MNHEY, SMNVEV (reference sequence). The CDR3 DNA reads TGTGCCTGCAGTTTATGGAGGGAGGGTACTGAAGCTTTCTTT. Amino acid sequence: CACSLWREGTEAFF.